This TCR beta chain is drawn from a study of T cell clones after liver transplantation. In the study overall: In this trial, immunosuppression withdrawal was attempted within 2 years of liver transplant. As an antigen-independent comparator, third-party-reactive TCRbeta sequences came from pre-transplant mixed lymphocyte reactions. Without induction therapy, subjects received standard immunosuppression until 12-24 months post-transplant.

TCRdb keeps only in-frame clones here, not all; method: immunoSEQ multiplex PCR. Here the sample spans 55,000 to 75,000 clones, roughly 70% being singletons. The CDR3 has 15 amino acids. V was trimmed by 4 bases and J by 5 bases, leaving 17 bases between them. Germline-derived CDR1 and CDR2 are LGHNA and YSLEER. The V and J genes are TRBV4-3 and TRBJ1-2; no reliable D call. Sequencing used CD4+ T cells from blood, obtained at the approximately 16-month timepoint. The receptor was derived from a human patient who received a liver transplant. The graft donor may have given rise to some T cells. CDR3 DNA sequence: TGCGCCAGCAGCCGAGAGGTCTCGCCGCTGTATGGCTACACCTTC. This codes for CASSREVSPLYGYTF.